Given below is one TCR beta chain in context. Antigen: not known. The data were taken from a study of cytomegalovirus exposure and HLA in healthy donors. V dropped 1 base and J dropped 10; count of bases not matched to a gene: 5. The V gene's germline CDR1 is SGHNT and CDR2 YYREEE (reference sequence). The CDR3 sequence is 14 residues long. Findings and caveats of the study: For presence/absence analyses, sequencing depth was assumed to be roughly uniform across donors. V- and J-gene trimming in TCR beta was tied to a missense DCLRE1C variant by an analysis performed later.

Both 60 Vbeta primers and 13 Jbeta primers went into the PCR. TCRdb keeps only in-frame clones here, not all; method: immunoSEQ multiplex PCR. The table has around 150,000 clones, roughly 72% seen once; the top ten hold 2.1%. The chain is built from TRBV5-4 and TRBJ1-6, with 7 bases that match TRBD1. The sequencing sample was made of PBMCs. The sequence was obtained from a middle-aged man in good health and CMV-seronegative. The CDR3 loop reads CASSLTGVYSPLHF. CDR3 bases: TGTGCCAGCAGCTTGACAGGGGTTTACTCACCCCTCCACTTT.